The 18 T cell receptor beta chains below come from one sample, sequenced in a study of shared clonotypes between healthy human individuals. Data came from immunoSEQ multiplex PCR; TCRdb stores just in-frame clones and leaves some out. The profile covers approximately 2.1 million clones, with roughly 93% appearing a single time and 0.3% to 0.4% taken by the ten largest. The specimen was naive CD4+ T cells from PBMCs. Subset here: CD45RA+ positively selected. These receptors were taken from a young man in good health. Some clones in this sample may be carry-over from other donors' samples.

This chain uses TRBV5-1 with TRBJ2-5, with 9 bases that match TRBD2. The CDR3 is 16 amino acids. Germline V lookup: CDR1 SGHRS, CDR2 YFSETQ. The V segment lost 2 bases and the J segment 2 bases; nucleotides outside the gene matches: 7. This chain's CDR3 is CASSFIAGEGQETQYF. CDR3 in DNA: TGCGCCAGCAGCTTTATAGCGGGAGAGGGGCAAGAGACCCAGTACTTC.

The chain links TRBV15 to TRBJ1-1; D remains unclear. CDR3 length: 13 residues. With 3 bases removed from V and 11 bases from J, the gap between germline ends came to 16 bases. Germline loops: CDR1 LNHNV, CDR2 YYDKDF (reference sequence). CDR3: CATSRENDLGAFF. DNA for the CDR3: TGTGCCACCAGCAGGGAGAATGATTTGGGCGCTTTCTTT.

This clone has just a few counts. CDR3 coding DNA: TGTGCCAGCAGCAGATCTCATGGACGGGGTGAGAGATTCACTGAAGCTTTCTTT. Amino acids: CASSRSHGRGERFTEAFF. The rearrangement links TRBV4-2 to TRBJ1-1; D remains unclear. This CDR3 spans 18 amino acids. Germline assignment: CDR1 LGHNA and CDR2 YNFKEQ. Trimming pared 5 bases from V and 4 bases from J, leaving 26 bases between.

The V and J genes are TRBV28 and TRBJ2-7; 7 positions agree with TRBD1. The germline gives CDR1 MDHEN, CDR2 SYDVKM. The length of the CDR3 is 15 residues. The V segment lost 6 bases and the J segment 10 bases; nucleotides outside the gene matches: 18. The CDR3 DNA follows: TGTGCCAGCAGCTTAACCCGCCGGACAGGCATTCTACAGTACTTC. Its translation: CASSLTRRTGILQYF.

Concerning this clone: One end of the junction is discordant with germline, which a read error may explain. The V call is TRBV4-2, the J call TRBJ2-3, with 9 nucleotides matching TRBD2. Germline values: CDR1 LGHNA, CDR2 YNFKEQ. This CDR3 has 14 residues. In DNA form, the CDR3 reads TGTGCCAGCAGCTTGACTAGCGGCACCGATACGCAGTATTTT. This sequence encodes CASSLTSGTDTQYF.

This sequence joins TRBV7-9 and TRBJ1-4; no reliable D call. The CDR3 runs 14 residues. The V and J ends lost 4 bases and 4 bases respectively, with 10 bases between them. CDR1 is SEHNR, CDR2 FQNEAQ, per germline (reference sequence). The CDR3 DNA follows: TGTGCCAGCAGCTCGAACGGATTTAATGAAAAACTGTTTTTT. This gives the protein CASSSNGFNEKLFF.

The chain couples TRBV19 to TRBJ2-7; TRBD1 agrees at 9 bases. Losses at the gene ends were 5 bases for V and 3 bases for J; bases not matched to a gene: 8. The CDR3 runs 15 residues. Germline CDR1 is LNHDA and CDR2 is SQIVND (reference sequence). The CDR3 loop is CASSFPGQGLYEQYF. CDR3 nucleotide sequence: TGTGCCAGTAGTTTCCCGGGACAGGGACTCTACGAGCAGTACTTC.

The J gene is TRBJ2-6, the V gene TRBV28, with 7 bases aligning to TRBD1. The CDR3 contains 17 residues. The germline V gene encodes CDR1 MDHEN and CDR2 SYDVKM. The V segment lost 6 bases and the J segment 2 bases; nucleotides outside the gene matches: 10. The CDR3, as DNA: TGTGCCAGCAGGGTACAGGGGAGAATCACTGGGGCCAACGTCCTGACTTTC. This translates into CASRVQGRITGANVLTF.

Of note for this clone: Other nucleotide sequences in the sample specify the same CDR3. The chain links TRBV28 to TRBJ2-1; D gene ambiguous. Germline V gene lookup returns CDR1 MDHEN and CDR2 SYDVKM. The length of the CDR3 is 12 residues. V gave up 8 bases and J gave up 7 bases, with 12 bases separating them. The CDR3 reads CASSPPGNEQFF. CDR3 in DNA: TGTGCCAGCTCCCCTCCTGGGAATGAGCAGTTCTTC.

This clone was recorded once. Different DNA sequences within this sample yield the same CDR3. The J gene is TRBJ2-7, the V gene TRBV30; D possibly corresponds to TRBD1 (6 bases). CDR1 and CDR2 from the germline V gene are GTSNPN and SVGIG (reference sequence). The CDR3 consists of 12 residues. Deletions cut 2 bases from V and 3 bases from J, with 8 bases between. The CDR3 is CAWSPRGYEQYF. The CDR3, as DNA: TGTGCCTGGAGTCCCAGGGGCTACGAGCAGTACTTC.

The chain uses TRBV30 and TRBJ1-4; D is possibly TRBD1 (6 bases). Germline assignment: CDR1 GTSNPN and CDR2 SVGIG (reference sequence). The CDR3 runs 15 residues. Trimming took 3 bases from V and 4 from J, leaving 15 bases between them. DNA of the CDR3: TGTGCCTGGAGGTTAGGACAGCTAGATAATGAAAAACTGTTTTTT. This gives the protein CAWRLGQLDNEKLFF.

With regard to this clone: Different DNA sequences within this sample yield the same CDR3. The V call is TRBV7-9, the J call TRBJ2-3, with a tentative D call TRBD2 (6 bases). The CDR3 spans 14 residues. Germline CDR1 is SEHNR and CDR2 is FQNEAQ (reference sequence). Trimming shortened V by 7 bases and J by 0 bases, and 11 bases separated the two germline ends. This CDR3 reads CASNRAGSTDTQYF. CDR3 nucleotide sequence: TGTGCCAGCAACAGAGCGGGCAGCACAGATACGCAGTATTTT.

The CDR3 DNA reads as TGTGCCAGCTCACACCGGACTAGCGGGAGTTACGAGCAGTACTTC. This gives the protein CASSHRTSGSYEQYF. The chain joins TRBV18 to TRBJ2-7, with TRBD2 matching 13 bases. V lost 4 bases and J lost 4; bases outside the gene matches: 4. The germline V gene encodes CDR1 KGHSH and CDR2 LQKENI. The CDR3 extends over 15 amino acids.

The genes are TRBV5-1 and TRBJ2-3; TRBD2 aligns across 7 bases. Losses at the gene ends were 7 bases for V and 7 bases for J; bases not matched to a gene: 9. CDR3 length: 13 residues. The germline V gene encodes CDR1 SGHRS and CDR2 YFSETQ. Written as DNA, the CDR3 is TGCGCCAGCTTAGCGGGTCCCGGGAATACGCAGTATTTT. Translating it yields CASLAGPGNTQYF.

The chain couples TRBV5-4 to TRBJ2-5, with 9 bases identical to TRBD1. The CDR3 loop spans 15 amino acids. The V gene's germline CDR1 is SGHNT and CDR2 YYREEE (reference sequence). The V and J ends lost 3 bases and 4 bases, in that order; junction bases with no gene match: 7. CDR3 sequence reads: CASSWGQGEGETQYF. The CDR3 DNA reads as TGTGCCAGCAGCTGGGGACAGGGAGAGGGAGAGACCCAGTACTTC.

This rearrangement joins TRBV5-1 to TRBJ1-5; no clear D gene. Germline V gene lookup returns CDR1 SGHRS and CDR2 YFSETQ. Trimming shortened V by 4 bases and J by 0 bases, and 14 bases separated the two germline ends. This CDR3 is built from 16 residues. CDR3 bases: TGCGCCAGCAGCCCCTTCGGCAGTTATAGCAATCAGCCCCAGCATTTT. Its translation: CASSPFGSYSNQPQHF.

The chain has TRBV5-1 and TRBJ2-1; D uncertain. CDR1 is SGHRS and CDR2 is YFSETQ in the germline V gene. Trimming removed 0 bases at V and 15 bases at J, with 19 bases between. The CDR3 runs 14 residues. The CDR3 loop is CASSLENEISRSFF. The CDR3 bases are TGCGCCAGCAGCTTGGAAAATGAAATTAGTCGTTCGTTCTTC.

The V call is TRBV4-3, the J call TRBJ1-1; 7 bases fit TRBD1. Germline CDR1 is LGHNA and CDR2 is YSLEER. There are 14 residues in the CDR3. The ends lost 0 bases at V and 6 bases at J; junction bases unmatched: 4. The CDR3 DNA reads TGCGCCAGCAGCCAAGAGGGCAGGGGGGCTGAAGCTTTCTTT. This translates into CASSQEGRGAEAFF.